These 32 T cell receptor beta chains were all obtained from the same sample, sequenced in a study of cytomegalovirus exposure and HLA in healthy donors. Sequencing was performed with immunoSEQ multiplex PCR; in TCRdb, only in-frame clones are kept and a portion is missing. In the table there are tens of thousands of clones, roughly 97% of which are singletons. Sample: PBMCs. The receptors come from a man aged 30-40 years in good health and CMV-seropositive.

The chain is built from TRBV6-5 and TRBJ2-7; D perhaps matches TRBD2 (5 bases). V was shortened by 2 bases and J by 9 bases, with 14 bases between the two germline ends. CDR1 is MNHEY, CDR2 SVGAGI, per germline. The length of the CDR3 is 13 residues. The CDR3 region has the DNA TGTGCCAGCAGTTACGGTCTCGGGGTCGGGCAGTACTTC. As protein: CASSYGLGVGQYF.

The chain combines TRBV4-2 with TRBJ2-1; a weak D match, TRBD2 (5 bases). The germline CDR1 and CDR2 sequences are LGHNA and YNFKEQ. CDR3 length: 16 amino acids. Trimming took 1 base from V and 4 from J, leaving 14 bases between them. The CDR3 spells CASSQAPGFLYNEQFF. CDR3 DNA sequence: TGTGCCAGCAGCCAAGCCCCGGGATTCCTTTACAATGAGCAGTTCTTC.

The rearrangement joins TRBV2 to TRBJ2-1; TRBD2 aligns across 11 bases. The CDR3 is 17 amino acids. V lost 2 bases, J lost 10 bases, and 13 bases stayed unmatched. Germline lookup yields CDR1 SNHLY and CDR2 FYNNEI. Here the CDR3 DNA reads TGTGCCAGCAGTGAAAGGGGGCTAGCGGGAGGATCAGGGGAGCAGTTCTTC. As protein: CASSERGLAGGSGEQFF.

The rearrangement joins TRBV11-3 to TRBJ2-1; D may be TRBD2 (7 bases). The CDR3 is made up of 15 amino acids. Between the trimmed V and J ends, which lost 6 bases and 2 bases, there was a span of 14 bases. Germline CDR1 reads SGHNT; CDR2 reads YENEEA. The CDR3 region has the DNA TGTGCCAGCAGTCCAGACGGGGGGCCCTACAATGAGCAGTTCTTC. Protein: CASSPDGGPYNEQFF.

The CDR3 DNA follows: TGTGCCAGCAGTGAAGCCCGGGACATTTACAATGAGCAGTTCTTC. This codes for CASSEARDIYNEQFF. The chain has TRBV6-1 and TRBJ2-1; the D gene is possibly TRBD1 (6 bases). Germline-derived CDR1 and CDR2 are MNHNS and SASEGT. CDR3 length: 15 amino acids. Trimming left V 0 bases short and J 4 bases short, with 10 bases between.

Only one count was recorded for this clone. The chain has TRBV29-1 and TRBJ1-2; weak D call: TRBD1 (6 bases). The CDR3 is 12 amino acids. Between the trimmed V and J ends, which lost 4 bases and 6 bases, there was a span of 12 bases. Germline CDR1 reads SQVTM; CDR2 reads ANQGSEA. Written as DNA, the CDR3 is TGCAGCGTTGGACAGGTGGAAAATGGCTACACCTTC. It is translated as CSVGQVENGYTF.

The chain couples TRBV7-2 to TRBJ1-1; no clear D gene. This CDR3 spans 14 amino acids. In germline, CDR1 is SGHTA, CDR2 FQGNSA. V was pared by 4 bases and J by 0 bases, with 9 bases between. DNA for the CDR3: TGTGCCAGCAGCTCTATCTTGATGAACACTGAAGCTTTCTTT. This translates into CASSSILMNTEAFF.

V and J are TRBV14 and TRBJ2-3; 7 nucleotides align to TRBD2. Germline CDR1 is SGHDN and CDR2 is FVKESK. With 4 bases clipped from V and 2 bases from J, the junction kept 3 bases outside the gene matches. The CDR3 is made up of 14 amino acids. CDR3 nucleotides: TGTGCCAGCAGCCCCTGGGACTACACAGATACGCAGTATTTT. It specifies CASSPWDYTDTQYF.

This chain links TRBV7-3 with TRBJ2-2; no reliable D call. Looked up from germline, CDR1 is SGHTA and CDR2 is FQGTGA. The CDR3 length is 14 residues. The V end was cut by 2 bases, the J end by 2 bases, with 6 bases between. CDR3 coding DNA: TGTGCCAGCAGCTTAGGAGAAAACACCGGGGAGCTGTTTTTT. This sequence encodes CASSLGENTGELFF.

This clone was seen a single time. The V gene is TRBV10-3, the J gene TRBJ2-7, with D perhaps matching TRBD1 (5 bases). Per the germline V gene, CDR1 is ENHRY and CDR2 is SYGVKD. The CDR3 runs 12 residues. The V end lost 5 bases, the J end lost 5 bases, and 10 bases lay between the germline ends. DNA of the CDR3: TGTGCCATCAGTTCCAGGGTCCACGAGCAGTACTTC. Translation: CAISSRVHEQYF.

The chain couples TRBV28 to TRBJ1-5; a possible D gene is TRBD1 (5 bases). Trimming removed 2 bases at V and 4 bases at J, with 12 bases between. In germline, CDR1 is MDHEN, CDR2 SYDVKM. The CDR3 runs to 15 residues. CDR3 amino acids: CASSLGGTGNQPQHF. The CDR3 DNA reads TGTGCCAGCAGTTTAGGAGGGACGGGGAATCAGCCCCAGCATTTT.

The chain links TRBV7-2 to TRBJ1-1, with D possibly TRBD1 on 5 matching bases. Germline-derived CDR1 and CDR2 are SGHTA and FQGNSA. Trimming cost V 5 bases and J 1 base, with 8 bases left between them. CDR3 size: 13 residues. The CDR3 DNA follows: TGTGCCAGCAGCGGACACCCGAACACTGAAGCTTTCTTT. Its translation is CASSGHPNTEAFF. Full variable domain (remainder filled in from reference TRBV7-2 and TRBJ1-1): GAGVSQSPSNKVTEKGKDVELRCDPISGHTALYWYRQSLGQGLEFLIYFQGNSAPDKSGLPSDRFSAERTGGSVSTLTIQRTQQEDSAVYLCASSGHPNTEAFFGQGTRLTVV.

This sequence joins TRBV4-1 and TRBJ2-2; no definite D call. The length of the CDR3 is 16 residues. Germline lookup yields CDR1 MGHRA and CDR2 YSYEKL. V dropped 1 base and J dropped 0 bases, with 9 bases sitting between them. The CDR3 sequence is CASSQGGGPNTGELFF. The CDR3 region has the DNA TGCGCCAGCAGCCAAGGAGGCGGCCCGAACACCGGGGAGCTGTTTTTT.

The J gene is TRBJ1-2, the V gene TRBV14; 8 nucleotides match TRBD1. The germline V gene encodes CDR1 SGHDN and CDR2 FVKESK. V shed 5 bases and J 8 bases; nucleotides not matched to a gene: 13. This CDR3 spans 15 amino acids. Here the CDR3 DNA reads TGTGCCAGCAGCTCCAGGGGTCAGGGGGCACTAGGCTACACCTTC. This encodes CASSSRGQGALGYTF. The full variable domain, rest sourced from reference TRBV14 and TRBJ1-2, is EAGVTQFPSHSVIEKGQTVTLRCDPISGHDNLYWYRRVMGKEIKFLLHFVKESKQDESGMPNNRFLAERTGGTYSTLKVQPAELEDSGVYFCASSSRGQGALGYTFGSGTRLTVV.

This chain connects TRBV7-3 to TRBJ2-7; 11 bases match TRBD1. Trimming took 2 bases from V and 0 from J; bases not matched to a gene: 6. Per germline, CDR1 SGHTA and CDR2 FQGTGA. The CDR3 is 17 residues long. CDR3: CASSLGTGGSHSYEQYF. The CDR3 region has the DNA TGTGCCAGCAGCTTAGGGACAGGGGGTTCCCACTCCTACGAGCAGTACTTC.

This chain uses TRBV30 with TRBJ2-7; 7 positions match TRBD2. CDR3 length equals 14 residues. Germline assignment: CDR1 GTSNPN and CDR2 SVGIG (reference sequence). V lost 3 bases to trimming and J lost 6 bases; unmatched junction nucleotides: 11. CDR3 nucleotides: TGTGCCTGGAGCGGGGGGTACAGTCTGGGCGAGCAGTACTTC. It translates to CAWSGGYSLGEQYF.

The chain combines TRBV19 with TRBJ2-3; D uncertain. The CDR3 loop spans 12 amino acids. Germline V CDR1 and CDR2: LNHDA, SQIVND (reference sequence). V was shortened by 5 bases and J by 4 bases, with 7 bases between the two germline ends. The CDR3 DNA reads TGTGCCAGTAGTCCCGAGTCAGATACGCAGTATTTT. It encodes CASSPESDTQYF. Full variable domain (outside the CDR3, taken from reference TRBV19 and TRBJ2-3): DGGITQSPKYLFRKEGQNVTLSCEQNLNHDAMYWYRQDPGQGLRLIYYSQIVNDFQKGDIAEGYSVSREKKESFPLTVTSAQKNPTAFYLCASSPESDTQYFGPGTRLTVL.

The chain joins TRBV9 to TRBJ1-1; 7 bases are a match to TRBD1. The CDR3 is made up of 12 amino acids. J lost 8 bases, V lost 2 bases, and 3 bases had no gene match. Germline-derived CDR1 and CDR2 are SGDLS and YYNGEE. CDR3 residues: CASSVAGGEAFF. The CDR3 region has the DNA TGTGCCAGCAGCGTGGCAGGGGGGGAAGCTTTCTTT. The full variable domain, completed using reference TRBV9 and TRBJ1-1, is DSGVTQTPKHLITATGQRVTLRCSPRSGDLSVYWYQQSLDQGLQFLIQYYNGEERAKGNILERFSAQQFPDLHSELNLSSLELGDSALYFCASSVAGGEAFFGQGTRLTVV.

The V gene is TRBV15, the J gene TRBJ1-4, with 8 bases identical to TRBD1. Per the germline V gene, CDR1 is LNHNV and CDR2 is YYDKDF (reference sequence). V lost 5 bases, J lost 7 bases, and 9 bases stayed unmatched. The CDR3 spans 15 residues. CDR3 region: CATSRQGNDGEKLFF. The CDR3 DNA sequence: TGTGCCACCAGCCGACAGGGGAATGACGGTGAAAAACTGTTTTTT.

The chain has TRBV5-4 and TRBJ2-3, with 7 bases lining up with TRBD2. Germline CDR1 is SGHNT and CDR2 is YYREEE (reference sequence). The length of the CDR3 is 13 residues. Unmatched junction bases numbered 2, after V lost 5 bases and J lost 2 bases. The CDR3 sequence is CASRSGNTDTQYF. The CDR3 DNA is TGTGCCAGCAGAAGCGGGAACACAGATACGCAGTATTTT. The whole variable domain, remainder taken from reference TRBV5-4 and TRBJ2-3, is ETGVTQSPTHLIKTRGQQVTLRCSSQSGHNTVSWYQQALGQGPQFIFQYYREEENGRGNFPPRFSGLQFPNYSSELNVNALELDDSALYLCASRSGNTDTQYFGPGTRLTVL.

The chain uses TRBV19 and TRBJ2-5; weak D call: TRBD1 (6 bases). Trimming took 3 bases from V and 4 from J, leaving 15 bases between them. Germline CDR1 is LNHDA and CDR2 is SQIVND (reference sequence). The CDR3 length is 15 residues. The DNA of the CDR3 is TGTGCCAGTAGTATTCCAGGAACAGGGTTAGAGACCCAGTACTTC. Translation gives CASSIPGTGLETQYF.

This clone was detected only once. The rearrangement links TRBV4-3 to TRBJ2-5; 13 bases agree with TRBD2. The CDR3 covers 16 residues. Germline CDR1 and CDR2: LGHNA and YSLEER. V gave up 1 base and J gave up 5 bases; unmatched junction bases: 4. CDR3 sequence: CASSQGTSGSGETQYF. DNA of the CDR3: TGCGCCAGCAGCCAAGGGACTAGCGGGAGTGGGGAGACCCAGTACTTC.

This clone was seen just once. The chain has TRBV7-2 and TRBJ2-7; 12 bases are a match to TRBD2. CDR1 is SGHTA and CDR2 is FQGNSA in the germline V gene. Trimming at V came to 2 bases and at J to 3 bases, leaving 11 bases not matched to a gene. The CDR3 runs to 18 residues. CDR3: CASSLHPLAGGVSYEQYF. CDR3 in DNA: TGTGCCAGCAGCTTACACCCCCTAGCGGGAGGGGTAAGCTACGAGCAGTACTTC.

As DNA, the CDR3 is TGTGCCATCAGTGAGCCCGGGAGGTTGGCTTCCACAGATACGCAGTATTTT. It specifies CAISEPGRLASTDTQYF. The rearrangement links TRBV10-3 to TRBJ2-3, with 7 bases fitting TRBD2. J was trimmed by 2 bases and V by 2 bases; bases with no gene match: 10. Germline CDR1 and CDR2: ENHRY and SYGVKD. The CDR3 length is 17 residues.

The rearrangement links TRBV14 to TRBJ1-5, with D uncertain. This CDR3 region has 13 residues. The V gene lost 1 base and the J gene lost 11 bases, with 12 bases spanning the gap. The germline gives CDR1 SGHDN, CDR2 FVKESK. The CDR3 protein is CASSQGLGGTQHF. In DNA, the CDR3 is TGTGCCAGCAGCCAAGGGCTCGGCGGGACCCAGCATTTT.

The chain couples TRBV14 to TRBJ1-1; D is possibly TRBD1 (6 bases). The CDR3 consists of 14 residues. Germline-derived CDR1 and CDR2 are SGHDN and FVKESK. V was clipped by 4 bases and J by 0 bases, with 9 bases between them. As DNA, the CDR3 is TGTGCCAGCAGCCTACAGGGCATGAACACTGAAGCTTTCTTT. Residues: CASSLQGMNTEAFF. Full variable domain (missing parts from reference TRBV14 and TRBJ1-1): EAGVTQFPSHSVIEKGQTVTLRCDPISGHDNLYWYRRVMGKEIKFLLHFVKESKQDESGMPNNRFLAERTGGTYSTLKVQPAELEDSGVYFCASSLQGMNTEAFFGQGTRLTVV.

This sequence joins TRBV5-4 and TRBJ2-2; D remains unclear. Looked up from germline, CDR1 is SGHNT and CDR2 is YYREEE (reference sequence). V shed 0 bases and J shed 8 bases, with 11 bases lying between them. The CDR3 is made up of 14 amino acids. The CDR3 here is CASSLVPDIGELFF. The CDR3 nucleotides are TGTGCCAGCAGCTTGGTACCAGATATTGGGGAGCTGTTTTTT.

The chain recombines TRBV2 with TRBJ2-2, with 12 bases identical to TRBD2. This CDR3 is built from 15 residues. V lost 6 bases, J lost 5 bases, and 4 bases stayed unmatched. The germline CDR1 and CDR2 sequences are SNHLY and FYNNEI. This chain's CDR3 is CASRRLAGETGELFF. In DNA form, the CDR3 reads TGTGCCAGCAGGCGACTAGCGGGAGAGACCGGGGAGCTGTTTTTT. Drawing the rest from reference TRBV2 and TRBJ2-2, the complete variable domain is EPEVTQTPSHQVTQMGQEVILRCVPISNHLYFYWYRQILGQKVEFLVSFYNNEISEKSEIFDDQFSVERPDGSNFTLKIRSTKLEDSAMYFCASRRLAGETGELFFGEGSRLTVL.

The count of this clone is one. This chain uses TRBV27 with TRBJ1-5; no clear D. The germline CDR1 and CDR2 sequences are MNHEY and SMNVEV (reference sequence). The CDR3 totals 17 residues. V lost 6 bases and J lost 0, with 18 bases in between. The CDR3 sequence: CASRPGNLAYSNQPQHF. CDR3 in DNA: TGTGCCAGCAGGCCGGGAAACCTGGCTTATAGCAATCAGCCCCAGCATTTT.

The CDR3 nucleotides read TGTGCCAGCAGTGTTTCGAGGGTTAACTATGGCTACACCTTC. It specifies CASSVSRVNYGYTF. The rearrangement uses TRBV25-1 and TRBJ1-2; no reliable D call. CDR1 MGHDK and CDR2 SYGVNS come from the germline V gene. CDR3 size: 14 residues. Trimming removed 4 bases from V and 1 base from J, with 10 bases in between.

This clone has only one observation. This chain joins TRBV27 and TRBJ1-2; D uncertain. V was clipped by 0 bases and J by 3 bases, with 14 bases between them. The CDR3 has 16 residues. Germline CDR1 is MNHEY and CDR2 is SMNVEV (reference sequence). The CDR3 DNA is TGTGCCAGCAGTTTATCGAAGGCCTGGAGGGACTATGGCTACACCTTC. Translating gives CASSLSKAWRDYGYTF.

This clone was picked up one time. The chain combines TRBV28 with TRBJ1-1; D possibly corresponds to TRBD1 (5 bases). The CDR3 sequence is 16 residues long. With 2 bases removed from V and 1 base from J, the gap between germline ends came to 14 bases. The germline V gene has CDR1 MDHEN and CDR2 SYDVKM. Written as DNA, the CDR3 is TGTGCCAGCAGTTTAAATCCAGGGCGGGGGAACACTGAAGCTTTCTTT. Its translation: CASSLNPGRGNTEAFF. Drawing the rest from reference TRBV28 and TRBJ1-1, the complete variable domain is DVKVTQSSRYLVKRTGEKVFLECVQDMDHENMFWYRQDPGLGLRLIYFSYDVKMKEKGDIPEGYSVSREKKERFSLILESASTNQTSMYLCASSLNPGRGNTEAFFGQGTRLTVV.